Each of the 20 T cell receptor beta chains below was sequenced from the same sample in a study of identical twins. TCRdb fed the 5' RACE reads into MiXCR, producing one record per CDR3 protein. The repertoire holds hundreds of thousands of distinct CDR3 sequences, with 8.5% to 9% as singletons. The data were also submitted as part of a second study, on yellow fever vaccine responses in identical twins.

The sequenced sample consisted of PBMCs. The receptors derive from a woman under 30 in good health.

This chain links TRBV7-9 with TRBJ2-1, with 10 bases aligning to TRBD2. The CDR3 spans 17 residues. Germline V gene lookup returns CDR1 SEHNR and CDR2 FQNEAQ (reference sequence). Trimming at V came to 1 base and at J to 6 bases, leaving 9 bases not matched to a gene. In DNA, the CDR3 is TGTGCCAGCAGCTTAGAGGCTAGCGGGAGAGGTTTCAATGAGCAGTTCTTC. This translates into CASSLEASGRGFNEQFF. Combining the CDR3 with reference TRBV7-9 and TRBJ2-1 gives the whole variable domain DTGVSQNPRHKITKRGQNVTFRCDPISEHNRLYWYRQTLGQGPEFLTYFQNEAQLEKSRLLSDRFSAERPKGSFSTLEIQRTEQGDSAMYLCASSLEASGRGFNEQFFGPGTRLTVL.

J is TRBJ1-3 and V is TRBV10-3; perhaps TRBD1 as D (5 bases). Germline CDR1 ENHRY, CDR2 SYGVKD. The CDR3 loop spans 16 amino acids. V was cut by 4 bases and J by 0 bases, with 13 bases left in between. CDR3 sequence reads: CAISGSTAYSGNTIYF. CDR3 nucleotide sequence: TGTGCCATCAGTGGATCGACAGCTTACTCTGGAAACACCATATATTTT.

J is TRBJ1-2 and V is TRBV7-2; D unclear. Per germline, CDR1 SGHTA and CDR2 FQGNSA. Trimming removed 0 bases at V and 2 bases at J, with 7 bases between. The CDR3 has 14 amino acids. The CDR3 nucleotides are TGTGCCAGCAGCTTAGCACCGAACAACTATGGCTACACCTTC. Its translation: CASSLAPNNYGYTF. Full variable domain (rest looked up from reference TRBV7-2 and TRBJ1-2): GAGVSQSPSNKVTEKGKDVELRCDPISGHTALYWYRQSLGQGLEFLIYFQGNSAPDKSGLPSDRFSAERTGGSVSTLTIQRTQQEDSAVYLCASSLAPNNYGYTFGSGTRLTVV.

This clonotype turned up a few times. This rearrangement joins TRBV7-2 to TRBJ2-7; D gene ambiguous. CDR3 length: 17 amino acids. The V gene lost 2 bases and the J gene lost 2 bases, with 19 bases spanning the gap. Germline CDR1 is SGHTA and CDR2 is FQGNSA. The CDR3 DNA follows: TGTGCCAGCAGCTTACGCCCCAATGGGCTAGGAGCCTACGAGCAGTACTTC. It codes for CASSLRPNGLGAYEQYF.

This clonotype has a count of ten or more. CDR3 protein: CASSQEGQNAYNEQFF. DNA of the CDR3: TGCGCCAGCAGCCAAGAAGGTCAGAACGCCTACAATGAGCAGTTCTTC. The rearrangement uses TRBV4-3 and TRBJ2-1; D is uncertain. This CDR3 has 16 amino acids. CDR1 is LGHNA, CDR2 YSLEER, per germline. V gave up 0 bases and J gave up 2 bases, with 11 bases separating them.

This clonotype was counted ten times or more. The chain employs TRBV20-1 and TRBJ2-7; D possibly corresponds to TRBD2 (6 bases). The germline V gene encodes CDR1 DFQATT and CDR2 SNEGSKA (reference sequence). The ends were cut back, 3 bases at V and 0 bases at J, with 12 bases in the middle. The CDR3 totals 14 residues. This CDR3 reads CSASNLAFSYEQYF. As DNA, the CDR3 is TGCAGTGCTAGTAATCTAGCGTTCTCCTACGAGCAGTACTTC.

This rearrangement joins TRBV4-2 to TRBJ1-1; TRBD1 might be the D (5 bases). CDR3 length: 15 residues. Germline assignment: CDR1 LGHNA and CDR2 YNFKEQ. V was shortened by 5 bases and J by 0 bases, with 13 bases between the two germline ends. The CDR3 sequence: CASSTSGIMNTEAFF. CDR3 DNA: TGTGCCAGCAGCACATCAGGGATCATGAACACTGAAGCTTTCTTT.

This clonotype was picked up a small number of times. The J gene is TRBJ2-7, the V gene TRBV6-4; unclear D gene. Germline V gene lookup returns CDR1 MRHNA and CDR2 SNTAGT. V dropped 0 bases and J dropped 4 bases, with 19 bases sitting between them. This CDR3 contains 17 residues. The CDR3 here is CASSDSKNVAKGYEQYF. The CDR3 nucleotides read TGTGCCAGCAGTGACTCAAAAAATGTGGCGAAAGGGTACGAGCAGTACTTC.

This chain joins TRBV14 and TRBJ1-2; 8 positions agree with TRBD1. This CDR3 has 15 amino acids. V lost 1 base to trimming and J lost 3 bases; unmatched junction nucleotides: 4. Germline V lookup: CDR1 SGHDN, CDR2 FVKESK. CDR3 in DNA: TGTGCCAGCAGCCAAGGACAGGGGTCTTACTATGGCTACACCTTC. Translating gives CASSQGQGSYYGYTF. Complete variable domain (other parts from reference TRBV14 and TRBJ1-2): EAGVTQFPSHSVIEKGQTVTLRCDPISGHDNLYWYRRVMGKEIKFLLHFVKESKQDESGMPNNRFLAERTGGTYSTLKVQPAELEDSGVYFCASSQGQGSYYGYTFGSGTRLTVV.

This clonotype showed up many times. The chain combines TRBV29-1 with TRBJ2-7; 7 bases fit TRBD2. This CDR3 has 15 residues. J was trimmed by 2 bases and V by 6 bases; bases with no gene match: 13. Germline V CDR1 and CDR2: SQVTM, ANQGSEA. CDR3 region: CSVVKTSRLTYEQYF. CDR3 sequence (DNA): TGCAGCGTAGTTAAGACTAGCAGACTTACCTACGAGCAGTACTTC.

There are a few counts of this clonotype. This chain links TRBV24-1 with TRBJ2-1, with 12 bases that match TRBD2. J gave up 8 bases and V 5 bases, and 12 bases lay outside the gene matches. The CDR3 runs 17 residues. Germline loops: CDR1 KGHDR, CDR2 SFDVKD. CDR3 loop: CATSGRLAGDRRDEQFF. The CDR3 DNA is TGTGCCACCAGTGGACGACTAGCGGGGGACCGCCGCGATGAGCAGTTCTTC.

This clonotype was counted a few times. CDR3 DNA: TGCAGTGCTAGAAAGCTAGCGGGAGGGTTAGGAGATACGCAGTATTTT. Its translation is CSARKLAGGLGDTQYF. The chain couples TRBV20-1 to TRBJ2-3; 12 positions agree with TRBD2. CDR1 is DFQATT, CDR2 SNEGSKA, per germline (reference sequence). CDR3 length: 16 amino acids. Trimming removed 2 bases from V and 5 bases from J; junction bases left unmatched: 8.

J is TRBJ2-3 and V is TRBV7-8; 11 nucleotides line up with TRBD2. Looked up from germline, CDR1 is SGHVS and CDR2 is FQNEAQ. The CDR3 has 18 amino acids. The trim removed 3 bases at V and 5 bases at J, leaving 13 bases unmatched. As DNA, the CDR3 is TGTGCCAGCAGCTTCCCATCTCGGACTAGCGGGTCTGGAGATACGCAGTATTTT. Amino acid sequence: CASSFPSRTSGSGDTQYF.

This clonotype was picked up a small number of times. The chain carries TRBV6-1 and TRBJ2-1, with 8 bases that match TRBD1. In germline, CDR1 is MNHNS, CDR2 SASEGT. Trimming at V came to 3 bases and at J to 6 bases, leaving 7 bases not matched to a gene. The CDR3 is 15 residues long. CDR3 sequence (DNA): TGTGCCAGCAGTGAGACAGGGGAAATTGCCAATGAGCAGTTCTTC. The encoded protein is CASSETGEIANEQFF.

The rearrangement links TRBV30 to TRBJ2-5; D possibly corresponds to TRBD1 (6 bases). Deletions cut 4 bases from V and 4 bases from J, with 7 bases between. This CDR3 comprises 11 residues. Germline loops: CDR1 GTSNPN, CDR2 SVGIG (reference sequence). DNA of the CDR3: TGTGCCTGGACAGGGGTAGAGACCCAGTACTTC. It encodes CAWTGVETQYF.

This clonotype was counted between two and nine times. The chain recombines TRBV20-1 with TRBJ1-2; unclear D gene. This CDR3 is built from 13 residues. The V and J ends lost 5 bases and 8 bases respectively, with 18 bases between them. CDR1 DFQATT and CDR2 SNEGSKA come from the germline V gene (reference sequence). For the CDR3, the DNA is TGCAGTGCTTTTGACGGAATCATAGGAGGCTACACCTTC. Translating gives CSAFDGIIGGYTF.

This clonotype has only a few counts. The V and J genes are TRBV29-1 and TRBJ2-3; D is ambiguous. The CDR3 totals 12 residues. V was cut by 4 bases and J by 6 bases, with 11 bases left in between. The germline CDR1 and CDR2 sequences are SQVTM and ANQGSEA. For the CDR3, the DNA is TGCAGCGTTGTCCCGGTGGAGGATACGCAGTATTTT. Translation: CSVVPVEDTQYF.

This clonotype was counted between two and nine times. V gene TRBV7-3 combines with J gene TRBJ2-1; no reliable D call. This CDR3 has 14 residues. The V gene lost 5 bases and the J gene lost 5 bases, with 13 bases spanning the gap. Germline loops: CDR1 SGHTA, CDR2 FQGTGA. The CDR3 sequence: CASSPPTENNEQFF. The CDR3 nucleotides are TGTGCCAGCAGCCCCCCGACGGAGAACAATGAGCAGTTCTTC. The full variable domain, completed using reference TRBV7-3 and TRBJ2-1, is GAGVSQTPSNKVTEKGKYVELRCDPISGHTALYWYRQSLGQGPEFLIYFQGTGAADDSGLPNDRFFAVRPEGSVSTLKIQRTERGDSAVYLCASSPPTENNEQFFGPGTRLTVL.

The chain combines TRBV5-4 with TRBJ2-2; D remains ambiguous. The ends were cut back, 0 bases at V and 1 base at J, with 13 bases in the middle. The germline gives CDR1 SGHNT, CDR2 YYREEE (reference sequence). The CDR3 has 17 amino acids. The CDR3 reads CASSLATFTGNTGELFF. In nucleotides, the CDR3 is TGTGCCAGCAGCTTGGCCACGTTTACTGGGAACACCGGGGAGCTGTTTTTT.

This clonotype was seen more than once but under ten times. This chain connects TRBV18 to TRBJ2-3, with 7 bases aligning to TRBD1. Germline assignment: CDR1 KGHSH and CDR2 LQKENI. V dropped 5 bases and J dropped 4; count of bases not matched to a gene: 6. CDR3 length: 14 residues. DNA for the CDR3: TGTGCCAGCTCAGTGCGACAGGGTCCAGATACGCAGTATTTT. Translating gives CASSVRQGPDTQYF. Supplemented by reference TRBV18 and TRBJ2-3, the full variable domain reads NAGVMQNPRHLVRRRGQEARLRCSPMKGHSHVYWYRQLPEEGLKFMVYLQKENIIDESGMPKERFSAEFPKEGPSILRIQQVVRGDSAAYFCASSVRQGPDTQYFGPGTRLTVL.